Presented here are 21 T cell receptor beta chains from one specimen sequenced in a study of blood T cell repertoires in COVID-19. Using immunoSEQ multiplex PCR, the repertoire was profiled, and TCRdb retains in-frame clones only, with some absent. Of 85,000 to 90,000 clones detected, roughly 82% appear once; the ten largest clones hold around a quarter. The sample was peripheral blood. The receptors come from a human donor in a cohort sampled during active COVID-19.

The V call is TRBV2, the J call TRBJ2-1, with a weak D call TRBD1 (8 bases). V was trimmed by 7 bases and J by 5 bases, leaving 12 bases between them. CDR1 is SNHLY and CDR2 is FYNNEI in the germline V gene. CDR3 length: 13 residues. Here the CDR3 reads CASNRGRDNEQFF. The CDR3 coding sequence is TGTGCCAGCAACAGGGGGAGGGACAATGAGCAGTTCTTC.

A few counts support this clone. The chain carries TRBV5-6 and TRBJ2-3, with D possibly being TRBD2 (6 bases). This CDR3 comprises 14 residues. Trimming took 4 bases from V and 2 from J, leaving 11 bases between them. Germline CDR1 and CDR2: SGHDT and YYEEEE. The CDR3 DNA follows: TGTGCCAGCAGCCCCGGGGGTCCCACAGATACGCAGTATTTT. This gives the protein CASSPGGPTDTQYF.

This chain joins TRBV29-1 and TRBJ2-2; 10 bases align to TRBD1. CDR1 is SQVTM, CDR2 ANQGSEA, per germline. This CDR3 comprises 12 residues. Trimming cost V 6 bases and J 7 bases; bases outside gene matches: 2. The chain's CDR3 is CSVDRGLGELFF. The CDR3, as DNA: TGCAGCGTCGACAGGGGGCTCGGGGAGCTGTTTTTT.

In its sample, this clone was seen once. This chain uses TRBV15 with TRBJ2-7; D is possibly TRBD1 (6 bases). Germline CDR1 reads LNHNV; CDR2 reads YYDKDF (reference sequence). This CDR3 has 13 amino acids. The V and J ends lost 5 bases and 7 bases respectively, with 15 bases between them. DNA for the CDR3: TGTGCCACCAGCCTACACAGGGTCAGGGAGCAGTACTTC. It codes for CATSLHRVREQYF.

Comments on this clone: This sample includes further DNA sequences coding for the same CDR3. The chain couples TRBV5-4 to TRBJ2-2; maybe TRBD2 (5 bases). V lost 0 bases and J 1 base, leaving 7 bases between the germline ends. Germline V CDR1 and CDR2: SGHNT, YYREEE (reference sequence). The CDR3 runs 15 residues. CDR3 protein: CASSLAGRNTGELFF. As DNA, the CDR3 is TGTGCCAGCAGCTTGGCGGGGAGGAACACCGGGGAGCTGTTTTTT.

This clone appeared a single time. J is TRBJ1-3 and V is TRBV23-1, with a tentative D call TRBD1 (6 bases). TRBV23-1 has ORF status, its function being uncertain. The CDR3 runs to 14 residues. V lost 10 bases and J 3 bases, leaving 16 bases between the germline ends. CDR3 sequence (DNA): TGCGCCACCGTATCACAGGGAATTGGAAACACCATATATTTT. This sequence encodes CATVSQGIGNTIYF.

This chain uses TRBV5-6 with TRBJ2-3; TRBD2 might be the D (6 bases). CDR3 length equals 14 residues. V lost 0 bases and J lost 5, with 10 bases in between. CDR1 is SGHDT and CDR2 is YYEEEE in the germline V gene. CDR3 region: CASSLEAGRDTQYF. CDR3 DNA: TGTGCCAGCAGCTTGGAGGCGGGGCGAGATACGCAGTATTTT.

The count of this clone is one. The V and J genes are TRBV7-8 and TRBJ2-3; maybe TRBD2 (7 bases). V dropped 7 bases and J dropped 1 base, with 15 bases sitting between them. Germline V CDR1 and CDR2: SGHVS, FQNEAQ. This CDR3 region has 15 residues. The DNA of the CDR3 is TGTGCCAGCACCCAAGGGGGGGCGCGCACAGATACGCAGTATTTT. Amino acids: CASTQGGARTDTQYF.

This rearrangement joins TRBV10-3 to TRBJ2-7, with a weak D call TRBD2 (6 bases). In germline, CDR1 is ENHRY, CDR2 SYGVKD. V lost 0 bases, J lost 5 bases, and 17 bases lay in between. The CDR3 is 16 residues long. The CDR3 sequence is CAISESGGLGINEQYF. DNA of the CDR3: TGTGCCATCAGTGAGTCGGGGGGACTGGGGATTAACGAGCAGTACTTC.

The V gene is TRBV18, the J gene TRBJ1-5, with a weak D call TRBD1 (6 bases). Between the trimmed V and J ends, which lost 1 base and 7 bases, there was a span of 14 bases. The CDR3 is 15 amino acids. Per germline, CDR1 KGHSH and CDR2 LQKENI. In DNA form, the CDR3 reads TGTGCCAGCTCACCACGACAGGATACTACACAGCCCCAGCATTTT. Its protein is CASSPRQDTTQPQHF.

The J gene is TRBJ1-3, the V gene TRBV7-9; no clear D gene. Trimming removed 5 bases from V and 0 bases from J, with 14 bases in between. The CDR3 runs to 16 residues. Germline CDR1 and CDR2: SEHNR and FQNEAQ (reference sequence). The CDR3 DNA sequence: TGTGCCAGCAGCCCGTCCTCTCAGGTCTCTGGAAACACCATATATTTT. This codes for CASSPSSQVSGNTIYF. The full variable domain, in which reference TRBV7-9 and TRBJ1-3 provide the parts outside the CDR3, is DTGVSQNPRHKITKRGQNVTFRCDPISEHNRLYWYRQTLGQGPEFLTYFQNEAQLEKSRLLSDRFSAERPKGSFSTLEIQRTEQGDSAMYLCASSPSSQVSGNTIYFGEGSWLTVV.

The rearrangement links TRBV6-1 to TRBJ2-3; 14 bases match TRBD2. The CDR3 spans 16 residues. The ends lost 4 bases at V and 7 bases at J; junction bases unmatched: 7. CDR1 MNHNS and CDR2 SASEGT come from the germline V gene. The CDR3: CASSATSGRAVNTQYF. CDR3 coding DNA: TGTGCCAGCAGTGCGACTAGCGGGAGGGCCGTAAATACGCAGTATTTT.

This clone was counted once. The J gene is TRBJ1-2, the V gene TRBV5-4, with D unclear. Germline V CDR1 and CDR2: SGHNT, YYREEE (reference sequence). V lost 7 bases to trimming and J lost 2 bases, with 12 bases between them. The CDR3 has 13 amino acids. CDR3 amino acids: CASAGAGNYGYTF. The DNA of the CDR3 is TGTGCCAGCGCCGGCGCCGGGAACTATGGCTACACCTTC.

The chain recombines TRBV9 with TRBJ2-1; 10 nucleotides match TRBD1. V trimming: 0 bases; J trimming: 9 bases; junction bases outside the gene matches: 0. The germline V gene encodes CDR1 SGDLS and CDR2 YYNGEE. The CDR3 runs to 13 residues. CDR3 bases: TGTGCCAGCAGCGTAGGGGACAGGGGTGAGCAGTTCTTC. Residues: CASSVGDRGEQFF.

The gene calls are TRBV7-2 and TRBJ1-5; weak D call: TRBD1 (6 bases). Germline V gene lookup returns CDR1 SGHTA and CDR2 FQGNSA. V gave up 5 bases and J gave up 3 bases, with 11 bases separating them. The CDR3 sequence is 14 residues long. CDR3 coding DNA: TGTGCCAGCAGCCCCGGGACACCCAATCAGCCCCAGCATTTT. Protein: CASSPGTPNQPQHF.

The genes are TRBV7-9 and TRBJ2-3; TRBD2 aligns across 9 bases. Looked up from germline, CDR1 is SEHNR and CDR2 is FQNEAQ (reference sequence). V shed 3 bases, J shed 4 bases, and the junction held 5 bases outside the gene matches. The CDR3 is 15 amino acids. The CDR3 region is CASSFASSGADTQYF. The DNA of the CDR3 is TGTGCCAGCAGCTTTGCGTCTAGCGGGGCAGATACGCAGTATTTT.

CDR3 nucleotide sequence: TGTGCCAGCAGCTTAGGGTCCACCGGTGCTGGAAACACCATATATTTT. Protein sequence: CASSLGSTGAGNTIYF. The V and J genes are TRBV7-2 and TRBJ1-3; D not resolved. The CDR3 sequence is 16 residues long. Germline V gene lookup returns CDR1 SGHTA and CDR2 FQGNSA. V gave up 1 base and J gave up 2 bases, with 12 bases separating them.

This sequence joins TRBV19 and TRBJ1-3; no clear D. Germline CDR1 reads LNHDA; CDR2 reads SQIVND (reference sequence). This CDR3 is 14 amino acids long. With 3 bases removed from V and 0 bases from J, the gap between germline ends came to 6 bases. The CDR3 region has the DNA TGTGCCAGTAGTATCGGGGTCTCTGGAAACACCATATATTTT. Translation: CASSIGVSGNTIYF.

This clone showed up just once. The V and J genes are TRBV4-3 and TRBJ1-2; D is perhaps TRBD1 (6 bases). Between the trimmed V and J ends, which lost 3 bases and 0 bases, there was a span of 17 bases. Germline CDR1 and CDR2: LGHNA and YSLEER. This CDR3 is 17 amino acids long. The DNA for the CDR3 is TGCGCCAGCAGCCAGGGCTTCGGACAGACTTCTAACTATGGCTACACCTTC. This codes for CASSQGFGQTSNYGYTF.

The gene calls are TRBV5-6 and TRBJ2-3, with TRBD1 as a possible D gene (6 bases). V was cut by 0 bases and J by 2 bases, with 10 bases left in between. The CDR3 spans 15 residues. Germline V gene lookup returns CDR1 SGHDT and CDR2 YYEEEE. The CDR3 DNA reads TGTGCCAGCAGCTTGGAAGCAGGGGTCACAGATACGCAGTATTTT. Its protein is CASSLEAGVTDTQYF.

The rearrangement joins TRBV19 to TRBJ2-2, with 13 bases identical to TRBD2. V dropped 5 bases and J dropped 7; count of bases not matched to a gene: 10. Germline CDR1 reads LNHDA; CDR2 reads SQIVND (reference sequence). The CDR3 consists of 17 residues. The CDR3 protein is CASSAELAGGPDGELFF. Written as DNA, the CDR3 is TGTGCCAGTAGTGCCGAACTAGCGGGAGGGCCGGACGGGGAGCTGTTTTTT.